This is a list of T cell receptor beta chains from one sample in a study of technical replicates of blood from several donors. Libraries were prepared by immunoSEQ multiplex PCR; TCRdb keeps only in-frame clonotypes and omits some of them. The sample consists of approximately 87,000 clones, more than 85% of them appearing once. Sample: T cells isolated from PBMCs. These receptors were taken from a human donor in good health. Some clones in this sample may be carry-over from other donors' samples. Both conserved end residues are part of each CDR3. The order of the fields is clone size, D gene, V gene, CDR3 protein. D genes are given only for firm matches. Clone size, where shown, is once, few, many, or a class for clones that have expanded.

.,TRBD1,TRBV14,CASSQDGGTDNQPQHF
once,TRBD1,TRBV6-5,CASSYRLTGNEAFF
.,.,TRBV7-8,CASSLVGAEQYF
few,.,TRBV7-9,CASSLDSTYEQYF
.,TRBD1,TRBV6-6,CASSPGQGLWEQYF
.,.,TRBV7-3,CASSSPETEFTGELFF
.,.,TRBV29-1,CSALGGAGYEQYF
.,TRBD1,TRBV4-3,CASSPTGVLGSGANVLTF
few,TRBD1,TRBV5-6,CASSSFGTGVLDTEAFF
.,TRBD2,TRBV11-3,CASSPPGLAGPRETQYF
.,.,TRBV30,CAWSVGAGANVLTF
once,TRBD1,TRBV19,CASSPYRGLDTEAFF
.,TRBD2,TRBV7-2,CASNAGTSGYNEQFF
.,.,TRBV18,CASSPYMGGTDQPQHF
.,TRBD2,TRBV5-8,CASSLSGGPDTQYF
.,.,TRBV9,CASSVVGRETDTQYF
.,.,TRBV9,CASSLGGGGQPQHF
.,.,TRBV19,CASSISRLGGAVWDHSNQPQHF
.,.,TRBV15,CATSRGLTNEQFF
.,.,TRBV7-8,CASSLPGQETQYF
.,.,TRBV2,CASSGQISNQPQHF
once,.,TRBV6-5,CASSYFTGSFYEQYF
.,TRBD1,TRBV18,CASSPMTGTGGEKLFF
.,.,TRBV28,CASISTGGYEQYF
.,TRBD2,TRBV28,CASSLGGRPYEQYF
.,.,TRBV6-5,CASSYSMFGSPYEQYF
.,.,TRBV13,CASSGRQDNEQFF
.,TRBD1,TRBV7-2,CASSLTGEGYTF
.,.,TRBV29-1,CSVDGNTGELFF
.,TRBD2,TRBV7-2,CASSPRTSGRLDTQYF
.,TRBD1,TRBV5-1,CASSSGQGNTEAFF
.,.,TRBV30,CAWSASGYGYTF
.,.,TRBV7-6,CASSIRGNEQYF
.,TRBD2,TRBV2,CASRVKLAGPGEQYF
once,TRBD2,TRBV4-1,CASSPRLAGENHYEQYF
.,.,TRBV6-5,CASSRNGELFF